This section outlines one TCR beta chain sequence together with its context. Its specificity is unknown. Assay used: immunoSEQ multiplex PCR; TCRdb lists only in-frame clones, some missing. The sample shows about 24,000 clones, about 90% of them seen only once. There are 16 residues in the CDR3. The germline CDR1 and CDR2 sequences are SGHNT and YENEEA. The V gene end was trimmed by 1 base and the J gene end by 1 base; junction bases not matched to a gene: 3. This sample is drawn from a study of T cells in localized non-small cell lung cancer. Whole-study results and caveats: T cell clonality was highest in uninvolved adjacent lung, above tumor. Heterogeneity stays possible, as sequencing covered only one tumor region. Appearing in adjacent lung were a median approximately 60 of the top 100 tumor clones. The study linked higher blood T cell density to longer overall survival.

The chain employs TRBV11-3 and TRBJ2-2; 7 bases line up with TRBD1. The material sequenced was peripheral blood, taken before any cancer treatment. This TCR came from a male donor older than 55 with stage II squamous cell lung carcinoma. CDR3 nucleotide sequence: TGTGCCAGCAGCTTAGGAGGGGGCTTGAACACCGGGGAGCTGTTTTTT. Its translation is CASSLGGGLNTGELFF. Using reference TRBV11-3 and TRBJ2-2 for the parts outside the CDR3, the full variable domain is EAGVVQSPRYKIIEKKQPVAFWCNPISGHNTLYWYLQNLGQGPELLIRYENEEAVDDSQLPKDRFSAERLKGVDSTLKIQPAELGDSAVYLCASSLGGGLNTGELFFGEGSRLTVL.